This TCR beta chain appears in the sequencing data of a study of T cell responses to AZD1222 COVID-19 vaccine. Study-wide results and limits: The sample set comprised mostly white British donors with more females, and clonal diversity was possibly underestimated. Dominant at 160-218 and 743-854, vaccine-associated CD4 TCRs also spanned spike.

Germline V CDR1 and CDR2: GTSNPN, SVGIG (reference sequence). The CDR3 is 14 residues long. The V end lost 3 bases, the J end lost 7 bases, and 15 bases lay between the germline ends. In regard to this clone: The antigen is unknown.

Sequencing was performed with immunoSEQ multiplex PCR; in TCRdb, only in-frame clones are kept and a portion is missing. Here the sample spans 180,000 or so clones, 85% to 90% being singletons. The V call is TRBV30, the J call TRBJ1-4, with D tentatively TRBD1 (5 bases). The specimen comprised peripheral blood, sampled 28 days after the second dose of the MenACWY control vaccine. The sequence was obtained from an adult who received the MenACWY meningococcal vaccine as a control. CDR3: CAWSPGGVGEKLFF. As DNA, the CDR3 is TGTGCCTGGAGCCCTGGGGGGGTTGGTGAAAAACTGTTTTTT.